The 18 T cell receptor beta chains listed next were all sequenced from one sample in a study of T cells in Graves' hyperthyroidism and ophthalmopathy. Using RNA transcripts as the source, TCR beta CDR3 regions were amplified. First-round RT-PCR with HTBI primers amplified the TCR CDR3 region. TCRdb re-analysed the multiplex PCR reads in MiXCR, keeping a single row per CDR3 protein. The sample holds some 760,000 distinct CDR3 sequences; around 15% are singletons and the top ten take roughly a tenth. Sequencing was done on a sample of blood. These receptors came from a woman younger than 35 with Graves' hyperthyroidism.

This clonotype was observed many times. The chain has TRBV11-2 and TRBJ2-1; 9 bases line up with TRBD2. This CDR3 comprises 17 residues. Germline V lookup: CDR1 SGHAT, CDR2 FQNNGV. J was trimmed by 5 bases and V by 5 bases; bases with no gene match: 13. Here the CDR3 reads CASSPRGAASGNNEQFF. The CDR3 DNA follows: TGTGCCAGCAGCCCCAGGGGGGCGGCTAGCGGGAACAATGAGCAGTTCTTC.

This clonotype was detected ten times or more. This chain uses TRBV15 with TRBJ1-1, with D unclear. The V gene lost 1 base and the J gene lost 8 bases, with 20 bases spanning the gap. CDR3 size: 16 residues. Per germline, CDR1 LNHNV and CDR2 YYDKDF (reference sequence). The CDR3 reads CATSRVIGPTPYEAFF. CDR3 DNA sequence: TGTGCCACCAGCAGAGTAATCGGGCCAACACCGTACGAAGCTTTCTTT.

The chain employs TRBV7-3 and TRBJ2-2; the match to TRBD1 covers 9 bases. The CDR3 extends over 16 amino acids. Germline V lookup: CDR1 SGHTA, CDR2 FQGTGA. V trimming: 3 bases; J trimming: 6 bases; junction bases outside the gene matches: 8. CDR3 coding DNA: TGTGCCAGCAGCTTCACTCACAGGGGGCGCGCCGGGGAGCTGTTTTTT. Amino acid sequence: CASSFTHRGRAGELFF.

This clonotype was counted ten times or more. The gene calls are TRBV20-1 and TRBJ2-5, with TRBD2 matching over 10 bases. Germline lookup yields CDR1 DFQATT and CDR2 SNEGSKA (reference sequence). Trimming at V came to 3 bases and at J to 3 bases, leaving 7 bases not matched to a gene. This CDR3 has 15 amino acids. CDR3 bases: TGCAGTGCTAGTCACCTAGCGGGAGTGGAAGAGACCCAGTACTTC. This encodes CSASHLAGVEETQYF.

This clonotype was observed at least ten times. The rearrangement links TRBV5-5 to TRBJ2-1, with 9 bases identical to TRBD2. CDR1 is SGHKS, CDR2 YYEKEE, per germline (reference sequence). The CDR3 spans 17 residues. V shed 1 base, J shed 4 bases, and the junction held 9 bases outside the gene matches. CDR3 protein: CASSLSAGGPPYNEQFF. The CDR3 DNA is TGTGCCAGCAGCTTGTCGGCGGGAGGGCCGCCATACAATGAGCAGTTCTTC.

The chain has TRBV20-1 and TRBJ2-7, with TRBD2 matching over 8 bases. J gave up 3 bases and V 5 bases, and 3 bases lay outside the gene matches. Germline CDR1 and CDR2: DFQATT and SNEGSKA (reference sequence). This CDR3 region has 12 residues. As DNA, the CDR3 is TGCAGTGCTCGCGGGACTAGCTACGAGCAGTACTTC. As protein: CSARGTSYEQYF.

V usage is TRBV25-1 and J usage is TRBJ2-7; D remains unclear. The J call is doubtful: the DNA matches TRBJ2-5 better. The CDR3 has 13 amino acids. The germline V gene has CDR1 MGHDK and CDR2 SYGVNS. The CDR3 region has the DNA TGTGCCAGCACACCGCCAGTGAGTACGACCCAGTACTTC. Protein product: CASTPPVSTTQYF.

The V and J genes are TRBV28 and TRBJ2-2; 14 bases fit TRBD2. The CDR3 is 19 residues long. V lost 1 base, J lost 5 bases, and 9 bases stayed unmatched. Germline V CDR1 and CDR2: MDHEN, SYDVKM. This CDR3 is CASSLYERTSGRWTGELFF. The CDR3 DNA sequence: TGTGCCAGCAGTTTATACGAACGGACTAGCGGGAGGTGGACCGGGGAGCTGTTTTTT.

Here the CDR3 DNA reads TGTGCCAGCAGCTTAGAGGACAGGGGAATGATTCCACCCCTCCACTTT. Its protein product is CASSLEDRGMIPPLHF. The V call is TRBV7-9, the J call TRBJ1-6; 9 bases are shared with TRBD1. V was clipped by 1 base and J by 11 bases; unmatched bases: 9. The CDR3 sequence is 16 residues long. Germline assignment: CDR1 SEHNR and CDR2 FQNEAQ (reference sequence).

This rearrangement joins TRBV27 to TRBJ1-1; D is uncertain. Germline V CDR1 and CDR2: MNHEY, SMNVEV (reference sequence). V gave up 0 bases and J gave up 6 bases, with 8 bases separating them. The CDR3 is 13 residues long. For the CDR3, the DNA is TGTGCCAGCAGTTTATCAGGTCTCCCTGAAGCTTTCTTT. Its protein product is CASSLSGLPEAFF.

Only a few counts were recorded for this clonotype. The V gene is TRBV5-4, the J gene TRBJ1-1; D unclear. CDR1 is SGHNT and CDR2 is YYREEE in the germline V gene (reference sequence). The CDR3 contains 13 residues. V was cut by 2 bases and J by 5 bases, with 10 bases left in between. This CDR3 reads CASSFDITTEAFF. CDR3 bases: TGTGCCAGCAGCTTTGATATCACGACTGAAGCTTTCTTT. The whole variable domain, filled in from reference TRBV5-4 and TRBJ1-1, reads ETGVTQSPTHLIKTRGQQVTLRCSSQSGHNTVSWYQQALGQGPQFIFQYYREEENGRGNFPPRFSGLQFPNYSSELNVNALELDDSALYLCASSFDITTEAFFGQGTRLTVV.

The chain joins TRBV4-2 to TRBJ2-5, with TRBD2 matching 11 bases. V trimming: 4 bases; J trimming: 3 bases; junction bases outside the gene matches: 7. CDR3 length equals 16 residues. CDR1 and CDR2 from the germline V gene are LGHNA and YNFKEQ. The CDR3 bases are TGTGCCAGCAGCCGTGGGACTAGCGGACGAGAAGAGACCCAGTACTTC. This encodes CASSRGTSGREETQYF.

This clonotype has just a few counts. The chain links TRBV6-2 or TRBV6-3 to TRBJ2-5; D call uncertain. The germline V gene encodes CDR1 MNHEY and CDR2 SVGEGT. The CDR3 is made up of 14 amino acids. Trimming took off 1 base at V and 2 bases at J, with 8 bases between the two ends. CDR3 sequence: CASSYFDPQETQYF. The CDR3 nucleotides read TGTGCCAGCAGTTACTTCGACCCGCAAGAGACCCAGTACTTC.

This clonotype was picked up a small number of times. The V call is TRBV6-1, the J call TRBJ2-1, with 10 bases aligning to TRBD1. V was pared by 9 bases and J by 4 bases, with 9 bases of the junction left unmatched. The CDR3 has 15 amino acids. Germline V CDR1 and CDR2: MNHNS, SASEGT. CDR3: CASGDRDRGYNEQFF. The DNA of the CDR3 is TGTGCCAGTGGTGACCGGGACAGGGGATACAATGAGCAGTTCTTC.

The table lists this clonotype with many counts. The chain employs TRBV20-1 and TRBJ2-7; D unresolved. The CDR3 contains 15 residues. V was cut by 4 bases and J by 0 bases, with 16 bases left in between. Germline assignment: CDR1 DFQATT and CDR2 SNEGSKA (reference sequence). The CDR3 here is CSAKVGPLSSYEQYF. DNA for the CDR3: TGCAGTGCTAAGGTGGGCCCCCTCTCCTCCTACGAGCAGTACTTC.

In this sample, this clonotype turned up many times. The V and J genes are TRBV6-2 or TRBV6-3 and TRBJ1-5, with a weak D call TRBD1 (5 bases). Between the trimmed V and J ends, which lost 9 bases and 0 bases, there was a span of 12 bases. Looked up from germline, CDR1 is MNHEY and CDR2 is SVGEGT. CDR3 size: 14 residues. The CDR3 reads CARGHRDSNQPQHF. DNA of the CDR3: TGTGCCAGAGGACACAGAGATAGCAATCAGCCCCAGCATTTT.

V and J are TRBV7-2 and TRBJ1-1; weak D call: TRBD1 (6 bases). The CDR3 has 14 amino acids. CDR1 is SGHTA and CDR2 is FQGNSA in the germline V gene. With 5 bases removed from V and 6 bases from J, the gap between germline ends came to 16 bases. CDR3 sequence reads: CASSGYGGGAEAFF. In nucleotides, the CDR3 is TGTGCCAGCAGCGGCTACGGGGGGGGCGCTGAAGCTTTCTTT.

This clonotype was picked up many times. The genes are TRBV28 and TRBJ2-3; D is possibly TRBD1 or TRBD2 (5 bases each). Germline V lookup: CDR1 MDHEN, CDR2 SYDVKM. The V end was cut by 2 bases, the J end by 5 bases, with 20 bases between. The CDR3 has 17 amino acids. Here the CDR3 DNA reads TGTGCCAGCAGTTTAGGGGAGCGGAGCAGGGTGGAAGATACGCAGTATTTT. Residues: CASSLGERSRVEDTQYF.